This T cell receptor (beta chain) emerged from a study of tissue T cells after allogeneic stem cell transplantation. Clones were read by immunoSEQ multiplex PCR, and TCRdb kept only the in-frame ones, dropping some. Found here are about 22,000 clones, around 77% of them singletons; the top ten hold 0.6% to 0.85%. The study, taken as a whole, reports: Within patients, tissue anatomy strongly shaped TCR repertoire composition.

As to this clone: No antigen is known for it. The gene names given are mouse names. The DNA ends 1 residue before the CDR3 does, and the rest of the CDR3 is filled in from the germline J gene.

This CDR3 region has 14 residues. The germline CDR1 and CDR2 sequences are LGHDT and YNNKQL (reference sequence). The ends lost 5 bases at V and 0 bases at J; junction bases unmatched: 2. This clonotype was sampled from a female BALB/c mouse in good health. Mouse strain MHC haplotype: H2-d. The chain recombines TRBV4 with TRBJ2-4, with TRBD2 matching 7 bases. The sample was spleen. The CDR3: CASSTWGSQNTLYF. The sequenced CDR3 bases are TGTGCCAGCAGCACCTGGGGGAGTCAAAACACCTTGTAC.